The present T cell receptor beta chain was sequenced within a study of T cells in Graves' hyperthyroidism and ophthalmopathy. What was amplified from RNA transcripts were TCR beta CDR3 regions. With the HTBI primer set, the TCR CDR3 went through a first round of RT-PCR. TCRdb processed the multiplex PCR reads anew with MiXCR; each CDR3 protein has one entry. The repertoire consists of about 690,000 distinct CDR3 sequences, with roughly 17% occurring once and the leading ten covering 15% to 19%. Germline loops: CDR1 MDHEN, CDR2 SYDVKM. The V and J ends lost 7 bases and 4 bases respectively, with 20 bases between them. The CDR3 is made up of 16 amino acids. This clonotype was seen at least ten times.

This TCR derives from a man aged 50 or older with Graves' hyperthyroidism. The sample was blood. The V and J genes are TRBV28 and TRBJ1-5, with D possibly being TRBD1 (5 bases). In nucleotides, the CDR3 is TGTGCCAGCATTTCGGGGCAGGGAAGACGAAATCAGCCCCAGCATTTT. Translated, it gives CASISGQGRRNQPQHF. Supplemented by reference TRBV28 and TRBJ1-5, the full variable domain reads DVKVTQSSRYLVKRTGEKVFLECVQDMDHENMFWYRQDPGLGLRLIYFSYDVKMKEKGDIPEGYSVSREKKERFSLILESASTNQTSMYLCASISGQGRRNQPQHFGDGTRLSIL.